This T cell receptor (beta chain) was sequenced for a study of regulatory T cells in long-lasting Graves disease. On the study more broadly: The definition of persistent Graves' disease was over 5 years of antithyroid drugs with positive TSH receptor antibodies.

V dropped 6 bases and J dropped 7 bases, with 15 bases sitting between them. Germline V gives CDR1 MNHNS, CDR2 SASEGT. This CDR3 has 13 amino acids. Study-level results: Persistent Graves' patients had lower TCR diversity than newly diagnosed ones. Examination was confined to peripheral blood, excluding thyroid tissue. Persistent disease samples used TRBV28, TRBJ1-2 and TRBJ2-5 preferentially.

Stated time point: persistent/refractory GD, antithyroid drugs over 5 years with positive TRAb. The TCR library was made from RNA extracted from PBMCs. As regards this clonotype: The antigen remains undetermined.

To make TCR beta libraries, researchers used iRepertoire HTBI primers and Arm-PCR of CDR3 regions. TCRdb independently ran MiXCR on the multiplex PCR reads; one entry per CDR3 protein. The top ten clones hold 35% to 55% of a sample with about 660,000 distinct CDR3 sequences, about 32% of them seen once. The sequence was collected from a female donor with Graves disease. The sample in question was peripheral blood mononuclear cells (PBMCs), obtained when the disease was refractory, from a patient treated with antithyroid drugs. The V call is TRBV6-1, the J call TRBJ1-1; D gene ambiguous. CDR3 protein: CASSRPGRVEAFF. CDR3 nucleotides: TGTGCCAGCAGCAGGCCAGGTAGGGTTGAAGCTTTCTTT.